This T cell receptor (beta chain) was observed in a study of CD8 T cells in ankylosing spondylitis (dated by TCRdb to 2017 to 2019). For the study in its entirety: The study set out to find disease-linked TCR variants by profiling T cell receptor beta repertoires in ankylosing spondylitis patients and healthy donors. In total, the full study cohort was made up of 85 to 140 healthy donors and 25 or so ankylosing spondylitis patients. Peripheral blood samples were taken, and synovial fluid was additionally collected from ankylosing spondylitis patients. What the study reported, not specific to this receptor: Some TCR beta motif variants had previously been reported in synovial fluid and blood of reactive arthritis patients, which suggested common disease-initiation mechanisms. A TCR beta motif made up of several highly homologous amino acid variants appeared to be characteristic of blood from ankylosing spondylitis patients. In peripheral blood, the disease-linked clones were found at relatively low frequencies and had a CD8+ phenotype. The disease-linked clones were reported as significantly enriched in matched synovial fluid samples from ankylosing spondylitis patients.

CDR1 and CDR2 are read off the germline V gene (reference sequence) as DFQATT and SNEGSKA. Trimming accounts for 4 bases at V and 0 bases at J, while the number of junction bases matched to no gene is 4. The CDR3, cysteine through phenylalanine, is 14 amino acids long. Only CDR3 DNA remains: 42 bases, in frame from the first base. This clonotype turned up a few times. It lacks a known antigen. No clone much larger than this one lies a single base away; base qualities are absent. The sequencer listed for this sample is Illumina HiSeq 2500. Quantitative 5'-RACE with molecular barcodes was used to prepare TCR beta libraries. On the study's bioinformatics: A new computational method, built on a probabilistic model of VDJ rearrangement, was used to identify disease-linked TCR variants. The public reads were quality trimmed at Q25 with fastp and then assembled into clones with MiXCR by TCRdb, keeping productive beta chains. Rows merge per CDR3 protein into single entries with the most common DNA and genes. TCRdb, rather than the study authors, made the V and J calls. A total of under 300,000 distinct CDR3 sequences appear in this sample, about 10% of them only once. Together, the top ten hold 6.8% of the sample.

The TCR was taken from a male donor with ankylosing spondylitis or in good health (not recorded which). This sequence uses TRBV20-1 and TRBJ2-3, with 7 middle bases fitting TRBD1. The material sequenced was blood, either unsorted or a sorted T cell fraction (not recorded which). The CDR3 region: CSATSTGSTDTQYF. The sequenced DNA is TGCAGTGCTACCTCGACAGGGAGCACAGATACGCAGTATTTT.